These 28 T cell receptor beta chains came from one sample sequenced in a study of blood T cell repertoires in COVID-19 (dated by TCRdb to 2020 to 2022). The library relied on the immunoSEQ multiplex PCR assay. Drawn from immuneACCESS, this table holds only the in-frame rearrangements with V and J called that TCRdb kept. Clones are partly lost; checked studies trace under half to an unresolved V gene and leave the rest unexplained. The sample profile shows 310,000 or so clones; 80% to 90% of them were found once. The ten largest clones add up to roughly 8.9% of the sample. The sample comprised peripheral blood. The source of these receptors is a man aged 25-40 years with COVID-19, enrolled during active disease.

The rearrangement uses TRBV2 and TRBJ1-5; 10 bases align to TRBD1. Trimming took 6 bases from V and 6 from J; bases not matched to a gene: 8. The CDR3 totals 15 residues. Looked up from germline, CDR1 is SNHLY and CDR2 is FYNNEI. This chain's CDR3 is CASRRTGGLGQPQHF. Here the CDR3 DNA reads TGTGCCAGCAGGCGGACAGGGGGGCTTGGTCAGCCCCAGCATTTT.

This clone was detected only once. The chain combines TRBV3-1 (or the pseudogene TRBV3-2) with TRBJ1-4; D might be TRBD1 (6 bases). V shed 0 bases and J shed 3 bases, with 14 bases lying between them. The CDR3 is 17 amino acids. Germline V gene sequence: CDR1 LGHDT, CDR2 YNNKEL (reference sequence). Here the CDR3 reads CASSQDREGEANEKLFF. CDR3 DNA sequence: TGTGCCAGCAGCCAAGATAGGGAGGGGGAGGCTAATGAAAAACTGTTTTTT.

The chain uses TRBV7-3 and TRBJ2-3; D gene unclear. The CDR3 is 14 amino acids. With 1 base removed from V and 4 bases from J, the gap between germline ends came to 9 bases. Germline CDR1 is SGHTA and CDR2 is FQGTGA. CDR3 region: CASSLNPPADTQYF. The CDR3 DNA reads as TGTGCCAGCAGCTTAAACCCCCCGGCAGATACGCAGTATTTT. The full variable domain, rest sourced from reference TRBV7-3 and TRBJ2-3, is GAGVSQTPSNKVTEKGKYVELRCDPISGHTALYWYRQSLGQGPEFLIYFQGTGAADDSGLPNDRFFAVRPEGSVSTLKIQRTERGDSAVYLCASSLNPPADTQYFGPGTRLTVL.

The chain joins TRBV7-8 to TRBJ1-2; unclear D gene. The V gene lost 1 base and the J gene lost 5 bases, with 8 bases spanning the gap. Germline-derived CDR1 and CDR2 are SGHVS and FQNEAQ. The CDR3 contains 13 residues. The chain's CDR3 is CASSLGGKYGYTF. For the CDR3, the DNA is TGTGCCAGCAGCTTAGGAGGGAAGTATGGCTACACCTTC.

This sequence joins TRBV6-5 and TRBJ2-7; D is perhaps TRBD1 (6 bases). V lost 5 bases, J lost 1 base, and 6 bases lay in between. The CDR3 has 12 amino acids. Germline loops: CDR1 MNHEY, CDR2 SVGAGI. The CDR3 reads CASSTGSYEQYF. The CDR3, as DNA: TGTGCCAGCAGTACAGGGTCCTACGAGCAGTACTTC.

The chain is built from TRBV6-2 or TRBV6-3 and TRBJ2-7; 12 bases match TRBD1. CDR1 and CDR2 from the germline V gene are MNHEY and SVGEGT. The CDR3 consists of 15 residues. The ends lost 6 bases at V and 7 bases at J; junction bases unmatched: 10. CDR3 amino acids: CASSEPGQGAREQYF. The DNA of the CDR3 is TGTGCCAGCAGCGAGCCGGGACAGGGGGCTAGGGAGCAGTACTTC.

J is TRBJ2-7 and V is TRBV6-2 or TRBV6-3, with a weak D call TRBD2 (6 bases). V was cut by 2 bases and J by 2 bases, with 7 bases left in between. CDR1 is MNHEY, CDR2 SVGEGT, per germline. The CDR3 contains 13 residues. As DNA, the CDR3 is TGTGCCAGCAGTTACGGGGAGGCCTACGAGCAGTACTTC. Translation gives CASSYGEAYEQYF.

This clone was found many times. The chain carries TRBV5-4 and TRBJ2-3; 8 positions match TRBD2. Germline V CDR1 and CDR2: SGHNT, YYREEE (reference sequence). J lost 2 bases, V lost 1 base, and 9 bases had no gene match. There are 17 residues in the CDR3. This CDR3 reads CASSLTRGGGNTDTQYF. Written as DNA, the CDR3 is TGTGCCAGCAGCTTGACCCGGGGGGGTGGAAACACAGATACGCAGTATTTT.

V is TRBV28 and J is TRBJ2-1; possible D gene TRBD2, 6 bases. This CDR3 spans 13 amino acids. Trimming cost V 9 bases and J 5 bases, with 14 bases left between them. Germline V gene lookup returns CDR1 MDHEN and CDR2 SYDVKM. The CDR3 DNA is TGTGCCAGTACGTGGGGGGTGGACAATGAGCAGTTCTTC. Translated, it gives CASTWGVDNEQFF.

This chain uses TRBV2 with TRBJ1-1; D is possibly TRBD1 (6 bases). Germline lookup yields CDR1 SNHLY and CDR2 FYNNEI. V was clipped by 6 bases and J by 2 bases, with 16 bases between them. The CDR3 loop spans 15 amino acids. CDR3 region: CASRDPGTYNTEAFF. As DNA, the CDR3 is TGTGCCAGCAGGGACCCCGGGACATATAACACTGAAGCTTTCTTT.

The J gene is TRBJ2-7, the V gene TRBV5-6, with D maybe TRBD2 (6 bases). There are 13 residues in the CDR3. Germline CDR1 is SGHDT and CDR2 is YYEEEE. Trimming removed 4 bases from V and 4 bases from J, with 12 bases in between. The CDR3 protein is CASSPGGRYEQYF. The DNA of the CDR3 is TGTGCCAGCAGCCCCGGGGGTAGGTACGAGCAGTACTTC.

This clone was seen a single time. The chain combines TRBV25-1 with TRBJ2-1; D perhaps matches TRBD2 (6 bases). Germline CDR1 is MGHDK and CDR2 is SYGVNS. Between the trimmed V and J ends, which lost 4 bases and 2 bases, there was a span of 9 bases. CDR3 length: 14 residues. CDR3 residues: CASSGRGAYNEQFF. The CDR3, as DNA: TGTGCCAGCAGTGGGCGGGGAGCCTACAATGAGCAGTTCTTC. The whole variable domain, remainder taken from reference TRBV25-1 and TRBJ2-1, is EADIYQTPRYLVIGTGKKITLECSQTMGHDKMYWYQQDPGMELHLIHYSYGVNSTEKGDLSSESTVSRIRTEHFPLTLESARPSHTSQYLCASSGRGAYNEQFFGPGTRLTVL.

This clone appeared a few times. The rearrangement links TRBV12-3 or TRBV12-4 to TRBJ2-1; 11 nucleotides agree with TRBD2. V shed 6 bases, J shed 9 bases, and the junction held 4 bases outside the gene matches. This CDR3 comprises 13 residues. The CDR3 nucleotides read TGTGCCAGCAGCCTAGCGGGAGGCGGTGAGCAGTTCTTC. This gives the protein CASSLAGGGEQFF.

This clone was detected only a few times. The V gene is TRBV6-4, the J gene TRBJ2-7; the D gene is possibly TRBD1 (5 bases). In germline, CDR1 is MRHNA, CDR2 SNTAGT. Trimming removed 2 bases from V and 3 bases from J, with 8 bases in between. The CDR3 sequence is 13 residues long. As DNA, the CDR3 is TGTGCCAGCAGTGACAGGGGTTGCTACGAGCAGTACTTC. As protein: CASSDRGCYEQYF.

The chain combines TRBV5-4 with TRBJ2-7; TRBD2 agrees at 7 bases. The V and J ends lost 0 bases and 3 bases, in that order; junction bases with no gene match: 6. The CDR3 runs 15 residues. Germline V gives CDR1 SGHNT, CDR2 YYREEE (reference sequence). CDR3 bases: TGTGCCAGCAGCTTGGACGCCGGGGGGTACTACGAGCAGTACTTC. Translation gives CASSLDAGGYYEQYF.

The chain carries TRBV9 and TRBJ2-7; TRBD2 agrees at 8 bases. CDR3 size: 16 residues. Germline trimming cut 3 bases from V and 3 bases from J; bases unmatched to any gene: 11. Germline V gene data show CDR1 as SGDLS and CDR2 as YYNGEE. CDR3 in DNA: TGTGCCAGCAGCGGACAAGACGGAGCGGGAGTCTACGAGCAGTACTTC. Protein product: CASSGQDGAGVYEQYF. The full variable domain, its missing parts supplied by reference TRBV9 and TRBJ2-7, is DSGVTQTPKHLITATGQRVTLRCSPRSGDLSVYWYQQSLDQGLQFLIQYYNGEERAKGNILERFSAQQFPDLHSELNLSSLELGDSALYFCASSGQDGAGVYEQYFGPGTRLTVT.

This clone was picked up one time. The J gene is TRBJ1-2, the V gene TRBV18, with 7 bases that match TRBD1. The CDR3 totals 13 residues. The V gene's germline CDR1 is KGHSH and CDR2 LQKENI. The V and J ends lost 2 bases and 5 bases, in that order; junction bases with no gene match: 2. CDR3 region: CASSPEGAYGYTF. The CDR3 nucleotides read TGTGCCAGCTCACCAGAGGGGGCATATGGCTACACCTTC. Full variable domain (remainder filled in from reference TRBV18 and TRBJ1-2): NAGVMQNPRHLVRRRGQEARLRCSPMKGHSHVYWYRQLPEEGLKFMVYLQKENIIDESGMPKERFSAEFPKEGPSILRIQQVVRGDSAAYFCASSPEGAYGYTFGSGTRLTVV.

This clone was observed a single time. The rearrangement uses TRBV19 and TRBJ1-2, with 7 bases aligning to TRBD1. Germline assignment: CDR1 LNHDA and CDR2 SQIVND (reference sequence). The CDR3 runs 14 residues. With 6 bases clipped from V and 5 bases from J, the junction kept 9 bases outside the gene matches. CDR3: CASSLRGSRYGYTF. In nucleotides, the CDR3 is TGTGCCAGTAGCCTCAGGGGGTCAAGATATGGCTACACCTTC.

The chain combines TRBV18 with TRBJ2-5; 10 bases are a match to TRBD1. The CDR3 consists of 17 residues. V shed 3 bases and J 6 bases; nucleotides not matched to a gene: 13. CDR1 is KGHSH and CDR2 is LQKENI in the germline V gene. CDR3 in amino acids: CASSPDRGRYPRQTQYF. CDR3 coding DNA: TGTGCCAGCTCACCTGACAGGGGGCGGTATCCAAGGCAGACCCAGTACTTC. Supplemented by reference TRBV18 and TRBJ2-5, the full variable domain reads NAGVMQNPRHLVRRRGQEARLRCSPMKGHSHVYWYRQLPEEGLKFMVYLQKENIIDESGMPKERFSAEFPKEGPSILRIQQVVRGDSAAYFCASSPDRGRYPRQTQYFGPGTRLLVL.

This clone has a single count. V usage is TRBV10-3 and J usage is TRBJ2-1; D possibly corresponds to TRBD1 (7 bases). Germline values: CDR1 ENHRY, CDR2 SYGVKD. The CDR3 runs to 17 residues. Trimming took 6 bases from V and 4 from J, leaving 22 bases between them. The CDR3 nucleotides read TGTGCCATCAGGGATCTACAGGGGACTTCAACATACAATGAGCAGTTCTTC. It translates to CAIRDLQGTSTYNEQFF.

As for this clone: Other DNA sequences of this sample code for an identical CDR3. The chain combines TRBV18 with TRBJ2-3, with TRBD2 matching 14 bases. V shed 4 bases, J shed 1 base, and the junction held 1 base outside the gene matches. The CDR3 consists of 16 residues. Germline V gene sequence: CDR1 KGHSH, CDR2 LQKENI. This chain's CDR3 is CASSLGLAGGTDTQYF. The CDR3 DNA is TGTGCCAGCTCACTGGGACTAGCGGGAGGCACAGATACGCAGTATTTT.

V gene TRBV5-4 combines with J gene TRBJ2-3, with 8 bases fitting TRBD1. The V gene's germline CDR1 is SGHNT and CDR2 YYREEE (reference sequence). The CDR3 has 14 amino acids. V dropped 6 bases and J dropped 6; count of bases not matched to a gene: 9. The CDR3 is CASKPTGVGDTQYF. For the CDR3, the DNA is TGTGCCAGCAAACCGACAGGGGTCGGGGATACGCAGTATTTT.

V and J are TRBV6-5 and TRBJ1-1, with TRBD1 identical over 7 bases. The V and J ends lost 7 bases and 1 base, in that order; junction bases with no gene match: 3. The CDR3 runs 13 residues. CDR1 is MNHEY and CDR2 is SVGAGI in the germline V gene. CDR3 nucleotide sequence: TGTGCCAGCACCCGGACAGGGAACACTGAAGCTTTCTTT. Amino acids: CASTRTGNTEAFF.

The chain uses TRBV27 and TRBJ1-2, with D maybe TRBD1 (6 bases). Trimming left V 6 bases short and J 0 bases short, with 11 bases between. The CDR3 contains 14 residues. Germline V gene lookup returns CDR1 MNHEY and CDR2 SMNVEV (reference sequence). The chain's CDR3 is CASRSTGTNYGYTF. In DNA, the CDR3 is TGTGCCAGCAGATCGACAGGAACTAACTATGGCTACACCTTC.

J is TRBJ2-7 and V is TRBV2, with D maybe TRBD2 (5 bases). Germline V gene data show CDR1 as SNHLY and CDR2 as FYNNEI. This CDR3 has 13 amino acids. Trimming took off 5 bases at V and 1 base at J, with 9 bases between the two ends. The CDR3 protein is CASSIRESYEQYF. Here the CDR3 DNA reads TGTGCCAGCAGTATAAGGGAGTCCTACGAGCAGTACTTC.

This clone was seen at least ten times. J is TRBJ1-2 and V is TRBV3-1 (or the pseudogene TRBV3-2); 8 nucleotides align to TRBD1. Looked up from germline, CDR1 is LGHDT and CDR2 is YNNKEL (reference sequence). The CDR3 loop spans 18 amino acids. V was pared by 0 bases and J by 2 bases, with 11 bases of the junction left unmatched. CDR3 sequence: CASSQESLGQGWNYGYTF. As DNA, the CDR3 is TGTGCCAGCAGCCAAGAATCCCTAGGACAGGGATGGAACTATGGCTACACCTTC.

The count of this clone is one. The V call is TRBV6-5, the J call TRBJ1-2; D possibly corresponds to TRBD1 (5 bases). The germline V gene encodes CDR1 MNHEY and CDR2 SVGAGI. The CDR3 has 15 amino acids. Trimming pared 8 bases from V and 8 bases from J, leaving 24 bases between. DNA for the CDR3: TGTGCCAGCGCCGGGGAGGCCCGGGGCGCAAAGGGCTACACCTTC. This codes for CASAGEARGAKGYTF.

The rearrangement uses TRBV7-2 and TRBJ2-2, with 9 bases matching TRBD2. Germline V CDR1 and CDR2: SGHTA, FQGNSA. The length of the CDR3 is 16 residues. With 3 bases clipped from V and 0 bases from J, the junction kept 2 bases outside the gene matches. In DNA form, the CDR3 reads TGTGCCAGCAGCTTTCTAGCGGGGCCGAACACCGGGGAGCTGTTTTTT. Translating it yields CASSFLAGPNTGELFF.